This T cell receptor (beta chain) was recorded in a study of cytomegalovirus exposure and HLA in healthy donors. Study-wide findings and caveats: Reports state that TCR beta sequences accurately predicted most subjects' HLA-A and HLA-B alleles. When a later analysis was performed, an Asian-associated ancestry cluster reportedly had fewer N-insertions than the 666-donor mean. A later analysis reported that several of the most significant clusters appeared to be linked to common viral pathogens, among them Epstein-Barr virus.

Primers included in the PCR were 60 Vbeta and 13 Jbeta primers. The method was immunoSEQ multiplex PCR; TCRdb's version includes in-frame clones alone and lacks a portion of them. The table includes about 100,000 clones, around 80% detected once. Note on this clone: As yet, its antigen is unknown.

The V gene's germline CDR1 is SGHTA and CDR2 FQGNSA. The J segment lost 3 bases and the V segment lost 1 base, leaving 5 bases of the junction unmatched. The CDR3 runs to 15 residues. V gene TRBV7-2 combines with J gene TRBJ1-2; 7 nucleotides agree with TRBD1. Sequenced input: PBMCs. This receptor was obtained from a male donor in good health and CMV-seropositive. In nucleotides, the CDR3 is TGTGCCAGCAGCTTAGGTAGGGGGCGCGACTATGGCTACACCTTC. Translation gives CASSLGRGRDYGYTF.